This T cell receptor beta chain came from a study of cytomegalovirus exposure and HLA in healthy donors. PCR primers comprised 60 Vbeta and 13 Jbeta primers. Using immunoSEQ multiplex PCR, the repertoire was profiled, and TCRdb retains in-frame clones only, with some absent. The table has about 80,000 clones, 60% to 80% seen once; the top ten hold 20% to 30%. The CDR3 has 17 amino acids. Germline lookup yields CDR1 SGHNT and CDR2 YYREEE (reference sequence). The V gene end was trimmed by 4 bases and the J gene end by 8 bases; junction bases not matched to a gene: 15. The V gene is TRBV5-4, the J gene TRBJ1-2; 12 nucleotides align to TRBD1. The source of this sequence is a woman in her forties or fifties in good health and CMV-seropositive. Sequencing was performed on PBMCs. CDR3 nucleotide sequence: TGTGCCAGCAGCAACCGGGACAGGGGGCCCCTTTTGGAGGGCTACACCTTC. Translation: CASSNRDRGPLLEGYTF. Using reference TRBV5-4 and TRBJ1-2 for the parts outside the CDR3, the full variable domain is ETGVTQSPTHLIKTRGQQVTLRCSSQSGHNTVSWYQQALGQGPQFIFQYYREEENGRGNFPPRFSGLQFPNYSSELNVNALELDDSALYLCASSNRDRGPLLEGYTFGSGTRLTVV.